This record looks at one TCR beta chain sequence and its context. This entry belongs to a study of shared clonotypes between healthy human individuals. Study-level information: Aged 18 to 49, the donors were a couple of women and three men.

All donors were healthy HIV-negative adults lacking recent acute infections or vaccinations. V lost 4 bases and J lost 5, with 14 bases in between. From germline, CDR1 is MGHRA and CDR2 YSYEKL. CDR3 size: 14 residues. Sequencing used immunoSEQ multiplex PCR; TCRdb keeps in-frame clones, though not all of them. This sample has over 400,000 clones, with roughly 80% found just once. This chain uses TRBV4-1 with TRBJ2-5; D not resolved. The sequenced material came from PBMCs. The receptor was derived from a woman aged 40 to 49 in good health. Some clones in this sample may be carry-over from other donors' samples. As DNA, the CDR3 is TGCGCCAGCAGCCGCACGGACCCGCGGGAGACCCAGTACTTC. It translates to CASSRTDPRETQYF.